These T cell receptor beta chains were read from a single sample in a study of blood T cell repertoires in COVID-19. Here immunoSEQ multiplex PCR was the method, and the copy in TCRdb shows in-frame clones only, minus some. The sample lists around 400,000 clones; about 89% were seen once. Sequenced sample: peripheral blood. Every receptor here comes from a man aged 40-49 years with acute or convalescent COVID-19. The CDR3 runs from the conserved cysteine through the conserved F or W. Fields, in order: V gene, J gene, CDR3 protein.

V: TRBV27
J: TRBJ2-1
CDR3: CASSLRASGTYNEQFF

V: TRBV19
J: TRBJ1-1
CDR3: CASSIGGEGAFF

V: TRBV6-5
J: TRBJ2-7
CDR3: CASSRVGDEQYF

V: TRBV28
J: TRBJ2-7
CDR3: CASSRGYEQYF

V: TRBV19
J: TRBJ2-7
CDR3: CASSPGWAGPDEQYF

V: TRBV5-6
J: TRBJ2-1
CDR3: CASSLKGSAGGIYNEQFF

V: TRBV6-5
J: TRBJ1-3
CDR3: CASRRSISGNTIYF

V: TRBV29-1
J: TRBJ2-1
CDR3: CSVAKREGLGWAYNEQFF

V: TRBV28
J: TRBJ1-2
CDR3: CASSNGGANYGYTF

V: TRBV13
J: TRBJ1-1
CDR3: CASSFPSGGYTEAFF

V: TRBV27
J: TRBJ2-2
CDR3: CASTVAGGPISHGLFF

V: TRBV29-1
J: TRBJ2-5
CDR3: CSVWTGVGETQYF

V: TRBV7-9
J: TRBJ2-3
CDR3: CASKGGLTDTQYF

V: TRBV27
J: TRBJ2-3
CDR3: CASSSDREVNTQYF

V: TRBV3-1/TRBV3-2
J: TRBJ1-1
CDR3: CASSLDRNTEAFF

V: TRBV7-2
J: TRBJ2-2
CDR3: CASSSRSGTGELFF

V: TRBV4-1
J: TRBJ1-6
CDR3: CASSQGGSSYNSPLHF

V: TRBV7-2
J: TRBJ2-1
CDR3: CASIKDAGGSYNEQFF

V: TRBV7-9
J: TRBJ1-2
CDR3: CASSSTDRVGYTF

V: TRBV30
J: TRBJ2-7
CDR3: CASGQGYEQYF

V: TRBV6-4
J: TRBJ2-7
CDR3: CASSLGTGRSYEQYF

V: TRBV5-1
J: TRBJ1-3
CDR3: CASSAGSGNTIYF

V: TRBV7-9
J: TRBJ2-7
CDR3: CASSLGGGQMSYEQYF

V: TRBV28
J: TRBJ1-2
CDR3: CASSSPAAGDYGYTF

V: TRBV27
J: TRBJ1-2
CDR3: CASSANLQEADYGYTF

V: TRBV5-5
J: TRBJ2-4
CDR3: CASSLRPTPGQNIQYF

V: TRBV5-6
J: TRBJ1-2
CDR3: CASSSLGTGPWYGYTF

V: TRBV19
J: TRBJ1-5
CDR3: CASGKWDSSNQPQHF

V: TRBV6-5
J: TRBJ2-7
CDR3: CASSYARGSEQYF

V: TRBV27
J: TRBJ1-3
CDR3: CASSFAGLSGNTIYF

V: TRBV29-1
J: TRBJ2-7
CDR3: CSVANLIHLLSYEQYF

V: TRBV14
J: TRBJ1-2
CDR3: CASSPQGSVPRYGYTF

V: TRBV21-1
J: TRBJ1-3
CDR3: CASSKEGRKGFSGNTIYF

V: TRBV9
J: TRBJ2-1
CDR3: CASSAPPRLEQFF

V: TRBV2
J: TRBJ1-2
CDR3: CASSATTGGFSGYTF

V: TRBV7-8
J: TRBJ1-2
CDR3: CASSLVTGSYGYTF

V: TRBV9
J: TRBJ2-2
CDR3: CASSVDGRVTAGELFF

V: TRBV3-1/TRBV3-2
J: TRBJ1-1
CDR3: CASSQDGGGKYTEAFF

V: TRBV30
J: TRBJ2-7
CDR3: CAWSAPRTGGLYEQYF

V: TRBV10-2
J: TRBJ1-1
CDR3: CASSATGARRRTEAFF

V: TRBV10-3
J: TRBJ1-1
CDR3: CAISEGGEATEAFF

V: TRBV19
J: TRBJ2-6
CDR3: CDAVTGANVLTF